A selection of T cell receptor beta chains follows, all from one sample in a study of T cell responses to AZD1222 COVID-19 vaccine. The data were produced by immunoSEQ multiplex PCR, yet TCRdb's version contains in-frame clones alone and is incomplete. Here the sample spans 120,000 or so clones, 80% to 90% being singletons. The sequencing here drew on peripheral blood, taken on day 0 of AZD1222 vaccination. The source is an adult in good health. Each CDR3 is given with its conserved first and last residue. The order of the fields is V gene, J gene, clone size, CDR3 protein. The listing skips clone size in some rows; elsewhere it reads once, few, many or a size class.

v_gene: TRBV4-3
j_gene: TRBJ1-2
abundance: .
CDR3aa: CASSQVRDRGRGNYGYTF

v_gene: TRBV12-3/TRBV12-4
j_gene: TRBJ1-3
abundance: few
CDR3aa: CASRRGSGNTIYF

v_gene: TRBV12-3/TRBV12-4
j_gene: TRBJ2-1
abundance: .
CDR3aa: CASSLSGEQFF

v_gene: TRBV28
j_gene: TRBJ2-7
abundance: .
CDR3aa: CASSPYPGTSGIMDEQYF

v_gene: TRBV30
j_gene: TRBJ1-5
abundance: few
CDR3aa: CAWSVRAGDQPQHF

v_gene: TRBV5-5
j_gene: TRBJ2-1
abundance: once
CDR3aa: CASTLETTSYNEQFF

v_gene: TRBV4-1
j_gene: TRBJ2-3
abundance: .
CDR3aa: CASSQELAGGKDTQYF

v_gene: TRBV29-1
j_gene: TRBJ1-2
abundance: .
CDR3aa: CSVDPPGALGGIGNYGYTF

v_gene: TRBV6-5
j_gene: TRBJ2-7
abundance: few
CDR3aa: CASSLGVAGGNEQYF

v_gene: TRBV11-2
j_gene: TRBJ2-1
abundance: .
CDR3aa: CASSPGRGRDEQFF

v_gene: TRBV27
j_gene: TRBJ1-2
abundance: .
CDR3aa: CASRRTGGGPSIYGYTF

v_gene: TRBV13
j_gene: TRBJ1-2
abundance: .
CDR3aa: CASISYRDGYGYTF

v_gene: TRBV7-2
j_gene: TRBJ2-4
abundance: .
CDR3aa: CASSLAGLGKNIQYF

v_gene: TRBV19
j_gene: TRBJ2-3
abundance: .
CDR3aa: CASSDERDRSDTQYF

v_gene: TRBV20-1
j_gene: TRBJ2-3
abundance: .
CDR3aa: CSASSNRDTQYF

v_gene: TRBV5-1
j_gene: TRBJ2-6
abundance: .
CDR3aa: CASSFPGRSGANVLTF

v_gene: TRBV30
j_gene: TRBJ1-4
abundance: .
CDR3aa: CAWSVSTGIEKLFF

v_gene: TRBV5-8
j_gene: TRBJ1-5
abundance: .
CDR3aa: CASSLEGTQDQPQHF

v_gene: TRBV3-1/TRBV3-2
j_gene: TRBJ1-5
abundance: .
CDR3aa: CATPAGGAGCNQPQHF